The 12 T cell receptor beta chains given below trace back to one sample, sequenced in a study of post-analysis software for immune sequencing data (dated by TCRdb to 2013 to 2016). The research as a whole found: Significantly higher frequencies in patients than in controls were found for roughly 5 TRBV segments, including TRBV5-6, TRBV5-1 and TRBV20-1.

These receptors' antigens are unknown. The library came from PCR. Sequencing relied on an Illumina HiSeq 2500. To reduce PCR and sequencing biases, unique molecular identifiers were incorporated into the TCR beta cDNA libraries. The public reads were reprocessed in TCRdb via fastp at Q25 and MiXCR, keeping in-frame beta chains. Rows matching on CDR3 protein sequence are summarized as one entry with the most common DNA and genes. Here the sample has approximately 730,000 distinct CDR3 sequences; roughly 46% occur a single time. Of the sample, 4% to 5% falls within the top ten clones. The sample taken for sequencing was blood. The receptors shown here come from a girl aged 5-17 years with multiple sclerosis.

The rearrangement uses TRBV12-3 or TRBV12-4 and TRBJ2-4; D call uncertain. Trimming removed 5 bases at V and 2 bases at J, with 13 bases between. This CDR3 has 15 amino acids. Here the CDR3 DNA reads TGTGCCAGCAGTCTTATGTTACGGTCCAAAAACATTCAGTACTTC. Translation: CASSLMLRSKNIQYF.

This chain uses TRBV2 with TRBJ2-7; 7 bases line up with TRBD1. CDR3 length: 12 residues. Looked up from germline, CDR1 is SNHLY and CDR2 is FYNNEI. The J segment lost 5 bases and the V segment lost 7 bases, leaving 5 bases of the junction unmatched. CDR3 sequence: CASNQQGNEQYF. In DNA form, the CDR3 reads TGTGCCAGCAACCAACAGGGGAACGAGCAGTACTTC.

This clonotype was picked up a small number of times. V gene TRBV7-6 combines with J gene TRBJ1-4, with D uncertain. Looked up from germline, CDR1 is SGHVS and CDR2 is FNYEAQ. This CDR3 region has 15 residues. V was shortened by 4 bases and J by 0 bases, with 9 bases between the two germline ends. This CDR3 is CASSSGSTTNEKLFF. CDR3 in DNA: TGTGCCAGCAGCTCTGGGAGTACAACTAATGAAAAACTGTTTTTT.

The chain combines TRBV29-1 with TRBJ2-5; weak D call: TRBD1 (5 bases). CDR3 length: 13 amino acids. The germline V gene encodes CDR1 SQVTM and CDR2 ANQGSEA. V lost 7 bases, J lost 5 bases, and 17 bases lay in between. CDR3 sequence (DNA): TGCAGCGCCGAGCCAGGGTTTCGGGAGACCCAGTACTTC. This translates into CSAEPGFRETQYF.

CDR3 loop: CASSSSGTSNSPLHF. CDR3 sequence (DNA): TGTGCCAGCAGCTCATCCGGGACAAGTAATTCACCCCTCCACTTT. V gene TRBV9 combines with J gene TRBJ1-6; TRBD1 is a possible D gene (6 bases). The CDR3 contains 15 residues. Between the trimmed V and J ends, which lost 4 bases and 6 bases, there was a span of 14 bases. Germline CDR1 and CDR2: SGDLS and YYNGEE. Combining the CDR3 with reference TRBV9 and TRBJ1-6 gives the whole variable domain DSGVTQTPKHLITATGQRVTLRCSPRSGDLSVYWYQQSLDQGLQFLIQYYNGEERAKGNILERFSAQQFPDLHSELNLSSLELGDSALYFCASSSSGTSNSPLHFGNGTRLTVT.

A few counts support this clonotype. The rearrangement joins TRBV12-5 to TRBJ2-1; D remains unclear. V lost 2 bases and J 6 bases, leaving 14 bases between the germline ends. This CDR3 comprises 15 residues. Looked up from germline, CDR1 is LGHNT and CDR2 is FRNRAP. CDR3 nucleotide sequence: TGTGCTAGTGGTTTGAAGGAGCTGTGGGGCAATGAGCAGTTCTTC. This encodes CASGLKELWGNEQFF.

The chain has TRBV6-1 and TRBJ2-7; a possible D gene is TRBD2 (7 bases). This CDR3 contains 17 residues. V was pared by 8 bases and J by 3 bases, with 26 bases between. From germline, CDR1 is MNHNS and CDR2 SASEGT. Here the CDR3 reads CASRRWGGPGFDYEQYF. The CDR3 nucleotides are TGTGCCAGCCGCCGGTGGGGGGGGCCGGGGTTTGACTACGAGCAGTACTTC.

The V and J genes are TRBV7-9 and TRBJ1-2, with D perhaps matching TRBD1 (5 bases). V was pared by 5 bases and J by 5 bases, with 15 bases between. Germline V lookup: CDR1 SEHNR, CDR2 FQNEAQ (reference sequence). The length of the CDR3 is 14 residues. The CDR3 DNA sequence: TGTGCCAGCAGCATCCAGGGACCCAAGTATGGCTACACCTTC. Translation gives CASSIQGPKYGYTF.

This clonotype was recorded a few times. The J gene is TRBJ2-3, the V gene TRBV7-3; 7 positions agree with TRBD2. Germline values: CDR1 SGHTA, CDR2 FQGTGA. The CDR3 loop spans 15 amino acids. V shed 3 bases, J shed 0 bases, and the junction held 3 bases outside the gene matches. The CDR3 loop reads CASSLISGSTDTQYF. DNA for the CDR3: TGTGCCAGCAGCTTGATTAGCGGGAGCACAGATACGCAGTATTTT.

This clonotype was seen a few times. The V and J genes are TRBV28 and TRBJ1-2; D is possibly TRBD1 (5 bases). Trimming took off 5 bases at V and 4 bases at J, with 20 bases between the two ends. The germline gives CDR1 MDHEN, CDR2 SYDVKM. This CDR3 is built from 16 residues. CDR3 bases: TGTGCCAGCAGTGTCGTGGGCAGGGCTTTACGCTATGGCTACACCTTC. It is translated as CASSVVGRALRYGYTF.

The chain is built from TRBV2 and TRBJ2-7; D is tentatively TRBD1 or TRBD2 (5 bases each). The CDR3 consists of 12 residues. The V gene's germline CDR1 is SNHLY and CDR2 FYNNEI. V gave up 9 bases and J gave up 3 bases, with 12 bases separating them. In DNA form, the CDR3 reads TGTGCCAGTCGGGGCAGCATCTACGAGCAGTACTTC. This codes for CASRGSIYEQYF.

The rearrangement joins TRBV12-3 or TRBV12-4 to TRBJ1-2; D unresolved. The CDR3 runs 13 residues. Trimming pared 7 bases from V and 4 bases from J, leaving 13 bases between. In nucleotides, the CDR3 is TGTGCCAGCACGGCCGGGCCCTTCTATGGCTACACCTTC. It codes for CASTAGPFYGYTF.